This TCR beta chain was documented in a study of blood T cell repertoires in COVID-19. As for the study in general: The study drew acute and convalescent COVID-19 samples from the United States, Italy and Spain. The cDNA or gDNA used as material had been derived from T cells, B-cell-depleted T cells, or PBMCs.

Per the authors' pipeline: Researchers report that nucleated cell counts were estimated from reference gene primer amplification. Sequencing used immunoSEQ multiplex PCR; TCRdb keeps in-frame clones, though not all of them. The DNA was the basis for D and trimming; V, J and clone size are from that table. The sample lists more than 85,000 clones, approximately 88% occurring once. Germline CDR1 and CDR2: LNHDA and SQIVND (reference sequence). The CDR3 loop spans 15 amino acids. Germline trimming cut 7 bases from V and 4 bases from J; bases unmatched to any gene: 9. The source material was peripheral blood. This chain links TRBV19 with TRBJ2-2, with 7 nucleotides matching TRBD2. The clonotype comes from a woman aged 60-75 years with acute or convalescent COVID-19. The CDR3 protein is CASKESERGTGELFF. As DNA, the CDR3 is TGTGCCAGTAAGGAGAGCGAGCGGGGCACCGGGGAGCTGTTTTTT.